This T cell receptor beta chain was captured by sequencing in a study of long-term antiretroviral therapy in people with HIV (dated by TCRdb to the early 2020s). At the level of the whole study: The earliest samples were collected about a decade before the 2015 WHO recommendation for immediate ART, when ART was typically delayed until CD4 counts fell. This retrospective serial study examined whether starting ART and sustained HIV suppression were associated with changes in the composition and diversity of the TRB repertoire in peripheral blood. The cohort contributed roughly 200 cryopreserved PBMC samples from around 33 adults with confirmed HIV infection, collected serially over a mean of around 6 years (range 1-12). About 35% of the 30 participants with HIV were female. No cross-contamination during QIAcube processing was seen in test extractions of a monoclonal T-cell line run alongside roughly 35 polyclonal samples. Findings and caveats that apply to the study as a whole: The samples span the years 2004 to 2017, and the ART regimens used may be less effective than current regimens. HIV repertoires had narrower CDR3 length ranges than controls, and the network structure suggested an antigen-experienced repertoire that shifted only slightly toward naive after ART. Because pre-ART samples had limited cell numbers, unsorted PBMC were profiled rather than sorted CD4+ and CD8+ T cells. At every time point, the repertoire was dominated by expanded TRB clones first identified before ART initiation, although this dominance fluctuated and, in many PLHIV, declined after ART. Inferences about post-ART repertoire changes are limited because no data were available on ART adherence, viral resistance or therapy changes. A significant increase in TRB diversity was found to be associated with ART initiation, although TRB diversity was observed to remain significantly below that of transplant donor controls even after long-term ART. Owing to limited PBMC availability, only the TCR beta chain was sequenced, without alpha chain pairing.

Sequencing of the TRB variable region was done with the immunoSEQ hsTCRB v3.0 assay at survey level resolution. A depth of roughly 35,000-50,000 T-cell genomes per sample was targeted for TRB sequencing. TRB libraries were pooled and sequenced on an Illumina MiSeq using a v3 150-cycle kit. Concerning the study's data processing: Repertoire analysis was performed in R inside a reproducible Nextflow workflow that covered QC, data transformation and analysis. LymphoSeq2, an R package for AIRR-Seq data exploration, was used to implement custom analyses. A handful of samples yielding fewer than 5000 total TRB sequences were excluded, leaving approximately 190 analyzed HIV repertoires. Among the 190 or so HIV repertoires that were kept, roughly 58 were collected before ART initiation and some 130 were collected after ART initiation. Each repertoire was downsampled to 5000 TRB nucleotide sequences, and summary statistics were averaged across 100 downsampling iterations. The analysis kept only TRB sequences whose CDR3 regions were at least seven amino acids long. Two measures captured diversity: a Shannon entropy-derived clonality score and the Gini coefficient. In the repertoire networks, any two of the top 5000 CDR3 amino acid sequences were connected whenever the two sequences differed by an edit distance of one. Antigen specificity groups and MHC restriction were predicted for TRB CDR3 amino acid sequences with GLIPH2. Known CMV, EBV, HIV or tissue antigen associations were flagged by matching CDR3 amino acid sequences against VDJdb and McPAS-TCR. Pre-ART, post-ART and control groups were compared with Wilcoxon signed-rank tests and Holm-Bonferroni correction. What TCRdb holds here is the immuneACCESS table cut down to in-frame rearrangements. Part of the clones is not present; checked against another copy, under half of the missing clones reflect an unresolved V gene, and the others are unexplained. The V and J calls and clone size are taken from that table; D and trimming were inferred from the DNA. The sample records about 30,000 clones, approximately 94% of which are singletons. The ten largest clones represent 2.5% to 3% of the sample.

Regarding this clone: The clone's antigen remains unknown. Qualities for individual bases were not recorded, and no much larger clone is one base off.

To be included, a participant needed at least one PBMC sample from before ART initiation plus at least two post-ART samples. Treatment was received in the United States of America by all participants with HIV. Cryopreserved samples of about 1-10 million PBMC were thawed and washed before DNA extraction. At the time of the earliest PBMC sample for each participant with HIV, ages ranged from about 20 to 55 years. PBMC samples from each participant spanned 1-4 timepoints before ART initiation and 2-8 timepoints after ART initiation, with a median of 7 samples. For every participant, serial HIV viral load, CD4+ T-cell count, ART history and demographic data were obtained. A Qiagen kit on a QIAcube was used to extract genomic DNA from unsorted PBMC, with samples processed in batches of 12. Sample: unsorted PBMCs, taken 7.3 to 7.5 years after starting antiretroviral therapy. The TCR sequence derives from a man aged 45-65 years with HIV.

Here is the DNA: TGTGCCAGTAAAAAGGGCCACGAGCAGTACTTC. Its coded protein is CASKKGHEQYF. The rearrangement combines TRBV19 with TRBJ2-7; the D gene remains uncertain. CDR1 and CDR2 were assigned from the germline V gene (reference sequence) as LNHDA and SQIVND. Spanning cysteine to phenylalanine, the CDR3 consists of 11 amino acids. This entry keeps only the CDR3 DNA: 33 bases, framed from base 1. V is clipped by 7 bases and J by 5 bases, and the sequence between their germline boundaries is 9 bases long.